This passage covers 20 T cell receptor beta chains from one sample sequenced in a study of blood T cells in healthy people across ages. Sample-barcoded 5' priming and a J-beta primer mix drove a second PCR of about 7 to 11 cycles. TCRdb re-analysed the 5' RACE reads in MiXCR, keeping a single row per CDR3 protein. Counted here are about 720,000 distinct CDR3 sequences, 20% to 30% occurring once; the ten biggest clones make up more than 3%. These data also formed part of another study, on T cells of mothers and their children.

Sequencing was carried out using blood. The receptors were gathered from a boy aged 5 to 17 in good health.

This clonotype was counted between two and nine times. This sequence joins TRBV24-1 and TRBJ2-7, with D perhaps matching TRBD1 (5 bases). V was clipped by 3 bases and J by 2 bases, with 13 bases between them. The CDR3 extends over 15 amino acids. Germline lookup yields CDR1 KGHDR and CDR2 SFDVKD. Here the CDR3 reads CATSDPKDRPYEQYF. The CDR3 DNA reads TGTGCCACCAGTGATCCGAAAGACAGACCCTACGAGCAGTACTTC.

V and J are TRBV6-5 and TRBJ2-1, with D possibly being TRBD1 (7 bases). The germline gives CDR1 MNHEY, CDR2 SVGAGI. The CDR3 is 13 amino acids. V was cut by 5 bases and J by 6 bases, with 11 bases left in between. The CDR3 DNA sequence: TGTGCCAGCAGTAGACAGGGAGGCAATGAGCAGTTCTTC. Translating it yields CASSRQGGNEQFF.

This clonotype was seen a few times. The rearrangement uses TRBV7-9 and TRBJ1-1, with D uncertain. V lost 1 base and J lost 0, with 9 bases in between. CDR3 size: 15 residues. CDR1 SEHNR and CDR2 FQNEAQ come from the germline V gene (reference sequence). The CDR3 loop reads CASSLVDLMNTEAFF. In nucleotides, the CDR3 is TGTGCCAGCAGCTTAGTCGATCTCATGAACACTGAAGCTTTCTTT.

The rearrangement uses TRBV12-3 or TRBV12-4 and TRBJ2-5; 9 bases fit TRBD2. CDR3 length equals 15 residues. Unmatched junction bases numbered 11, after V lost 8 bases and J lost 4 bases. DNA of the CDR3: TGTGCCAGCCGGAGTATTAGCGGGAGTAGAGAGACCCAGTACTTC. Translating gives CASRSISGSRETQYF.

This clonotype has just a few counts. This chain uses TRBV10-3 with TRBJ2-3; no definite D call. The CDR3 totals 13 residues. Germline assignment: CDR1 ENHRY and CDR2 SYGVKD. V was cut by 2 bases and J by 3 bases, with 6 bases left in between. CDR3 loop: CAISEEETDTQYF. The CDR3 DNA reads as TGTGCCATCAGTGAGGAGGAGACAGATACGCAGTATTTT.

This clonotype was counted only a few times. The chain is built from TRBV11-1 and TRBJ2-7; 8 bases are a match to TRBD1. Germline CDR1 and CDR2: SGHAT and FQDESV (reference sequence). CDR3 size: 15 residues. The J segment lost 4 bases and the V segment lost 5 bases, leaving 10 bases of the junction unmatched. This chain's CDR3 is CASSHPPGQEYEQYF. DNA of the CDR3: TGTGCCAGCAGCCACCCCCCGGGACAGGAGTACGAGCAGTACTTC.

The chain uses TRBV12-3 or TRBV12-4 and TRBJ2-2, with D perhaps TRBD2 (7 bases). The V gene lost 11 bases and the J gene lost 8 bases, with 15 bases spanning the gap. The length of the CDR3 is 12 residues. The CDR3 is CASGGSAGELFF. The DNA for the CDR3 is TGTGCCTCGGGGGGCTCGGCTGGGGAGCTGTTTTTT.

This clonotype turned up a few times. V is TRBV5-6 and J is TRBJ2-5, with 9 bases aligning to TRBD2. Germline V gene data show CDR1 as SGHDT and CDR2 as YYEEEE. The V gene end was trimmed by 3 bases and the J gene end by 5 bases; junction bases not matched to a gene: 8. The CDR3 contains 15 residues. The CDR3 DNA sequence: TGTGCCAGCAGCTCCGGCGGGGGGGCAGCGGAGACCCAGTACTTC. It yields the protein CASSSGGGAAETQYF.

This clonotype was seen only a few times. This chain uses TRBV29-1 with TRBJ2-1; the D gene is possibly TRBD2 (5 bases). V lost 2 bases, J lost 9 bases, and 17 bases lay in between. The CDR3 is made up of 14 amino acids. Per the germline V gene, CDR1 is SQVTM and CDR2 is ANQGSEA. CDR3 bases: TGCAGCGTTGAAACGGGGATTAGTGGGTCTGAGCAGTTCTTC. This encodes CSVETGISGSEQFF.

V usage is TRBV6-5 and J usage is TRBJ2-5; 9 bases match TRBD1. The DNA end lines up better with TRBJ2-7; the J call may be wrong. The germline gives CDR1 MNHEY, CDR2 SVGAGI. CDR3 length equals 15 residues. CDR3 sequence (DNA): TGTGCCAGCAGAACAGGGGGCCCCAGTAACCACGAGCAGTACTTC. It specifies CASRTGGPSNHEQYF.

This clonotype was recorded at least ten times. The chain uses TRBV6-4 and TRBJ2-3, with TRBD2 matching 8 bases. Trimming at V came to 3 bases and at J to 1 base, leaving 0 bases not matched to a gene. The CDR3 sequence is 14 residues long. Germline V gene sequence: CDR1 MRHNA, CDR2 SNTAGT. The CDR3: CASSERGGTDTQYF. DNA of the CDR3: TGTGCCAGCAGTGAGCGGGGGGGCACAGATACGCAGTATTTT.

There are a few counts of this clonotype. The rearrangement uses TRBV7-9 and TRBJ2-7; 9 bases match TRBD1. This CDR3 is 14 amino acids long. Trimming cost V 7 bases and J 2 bases; bases outside gene matches: 6. Per germline, CDR1 SEHNR and CDR2 FQNEAQ (reference sequence). The CDR3 protein is CASTATGGPYEQYF. The CDR3 DNA is TGTGCCAGCACCGCGACAGGGGGTCCCTACGAGCAGTACTTC.

The chain recombines TRBV6-1 with TRBJ1-3; 7 nucleotides line up with TRBD1. This CDR3 region has 18 residues. The ends lost 5 bases at V and 4 bases at J; junction bases unmatched: 17. Germline V gives CDR1 MNHNS, CDR2 SASEGT. CDR3 loop: CASSRNRQKGGIGNTIYF. Written as DNA, the CDR3 is TGTGCCAGCAGTAGAAATCGACAAAAAGGGGGCATCGGAAACACCATATATTTT.

This clonotype was seen at least ten times. The CDR3 DNA sequence: TGCGCCAGCAGCCAGGGACACCAAGAGACCCAGTACTTC. It specifies CASSQGHQETQYF. V usage is TRBV4-1 and J usage is TRBJ2-5; D could derive from TRBD1 or TRBD2 (5 bases each). Trimming cost V 3 bases and J 0 bases, with 5 bases left between them. This CDR3 has 13 amino acids. Germline V gene data show CDR1 as MGHRA and CDR2 as YSYEKL.

The chain has TRBV7-9 and TRBJ2-7; D might be TRBD1 (5 bases). Trimming stripped 0 bases from V and 6 bases from J, with 6 bases between. CDR1 SEHNR and CDR2 FQNEAQ come from the germline V gene (reference sequence). The CDR3 spans 12 residues. Here the CDR3 reads CASSLAQGEQYF. DNA for the CDR3: TGTGCCAGCAGCTTAGCCCAGGGCGAGCAGTACTTC.

This clonotype was found a few times. The chain joins TRBV6-6 to TRBJ2-5; perhaps TRBD1 as D (5 bases). The CDR3 length is 15 residues. Per the germline V gene, CDR1 is MNHNY and CDR2 is SVGAGI (reference sequence). V gave up 2 bases and J gave up 0 bases, with 10 bases separating them. The CDR3 protein is CASSYEAGYQETQYF. The CDR3 coding sequence is TGTGCCAGCAGTTACGAGGCAGGGTACCAAGAGACCCAGTACTTC.

The chain links TRBV12-3 or TRBV12-4 to TRBJ1-5; D uncertain. V lost 1 base and J 6 bases, leaving 7 bases between the germline ends. This CDR3 contains 13 residues. The CDR3 sequence is CASSLGPSQPQHF. In nucleotides, the CDR3 is TGTGCCAGCAGTTTAGGCCCCTCTCAGCCCCAGCATTTT.

This clonotype came up a few times. The rearrangement links TRBV3-1 to TRBJ2-7, with D possibly TRBD1 on 5 matching bases. Trimming took off 5 bases at V and 2 bases at J, with 13 bases between the two ends. The CDR3 consists of 14 residues. Germline V gene sequence: CDR1 LGHDT, CDR2 YNNKEL (reference sequence). CDR3 nucleotides: TGTGCCAGCAGCTTAACACAGGAGCCCTACGAGCAGTACTTC. It codes for CASSLTQEPYEQYF.

The chain employs TRBV7-8 and TRBJ1-4; D is unclear. The V and J ends lost 1 base and 8 bases respectively, with 11 bases between them. The CDR3 is made up of 14 amino acids. Germline CDR1 is SGHVS and CDR2 is FQNEAQ. The CDR3 loop is CASSLVISGEKLFF. CDR3 coding DNA: TGTGCCAGCAGCTTAGTTATAAGTGGCGAAAAACTGTTTTTT.

This clonotype has a handful of counts. The chain joins TRBV28 to TRBJ2-5, with 7 bases that match TRBD2. Germline CDR1 and CDR2: MDHEN and SYDVKM. This CDR3 is 15 amino acids long. V shed 7 bases, J shed 4 bases, and the junction held 12 bases outside the gene matches. The CDR3 nucleotides read TGTGCCAGCACCCTCCCGACGGGGGGTCGAGAGACCCAGTACTTC. This translates into CASTLPTGGRETQYF. The entire variable domain, with the rest obtained from reference TRBV28 and TRBJ2-5, is as follows: DVKVTQSSRYLVKRTGEKVFLECVQDMDHENMFWYRQDPGLGLRLIYFSYDVKMKEKGDIPEGYSVSREKKERFSLILESASTNQTSMYLCASTLPTGGRETQYFGPGTRLLVL.